A single sample is the source of the 20 T cell receptor beta chains below, sequenced in a study of cytomegalovirus exposure and HLA in healthy donors. The PCR contained 60 Vbeta and 13 Jbeta primers. Some clones are missing from TCRdb's copy, which holds only in-frame ones; the method was immunoSEQ multiplex PCR. The sample holds some 190,000 clones, 70% to 90% seen once. Material: PBMCs. The source is a male donor in good health and CMV-seronegative.

This chain links TRBV5-4 with TRBJ2-1, with 15 positions matching TRBD2. With 3 bases clipped from V and 8 bases from J, the junction kept 6 bases outside the gene matches. Germline V gives CDR1 SGHNT, CDR2 YYREEE (reference sequence). CDR3 size: 16 residues. CDR3 amino acids: CASSSGLAGGGDEQFF. Written as DNA, the CDR3 is TGTGCCAGCAGCTCGGGACTAGCGGGAGGTGGGGATGAGCAGTTCTTC.

The chain is built from TRBV5-6 and TRBJ2-5; TRBD2 matches at 7 bases. The CDR3 spans 17 residues. Per the germline V gene, CDR1 is SGHDT and CDR2 is YYEEEE. Unmatched junction bases numbered 13, after V lost 4 bases and J lost 1 base. Written as DNA, the CDR3 is TGTGCCAGCAGCCGGGAGCTGAGCGGGGCTACCCAAGAGACCCAGTACTTC. It yields the protein CASSRELSGATQETQYF.

Only one count was recorded for this clone. J is TRBJ1-2 and V is TRBV4-1; no clear D. The CDR3 runs 13 residues. The germline V and J ends were trimmed by 3 bases and 5 bases, with 10 bases remaining between them. Germline CDR1 MGHRA, CDR2 YSYEKL. The CDR3 nucleotides read TGCGCCAGCAGCCAGCTGTCGGGTTATGGCTACACCTTC. As protein: CASSQLSGYGYTF.

This clone has only a few counts. V and J are TRBV7-6 and TRBJ2-2, with unresolved D. Trimming shortened V by 5 bases and J by 5 bases, and 3 bases separated the two germline ends. Germline V gene sequence: CDR1 SGHVS, CDR2 FNYEAQ. The CDR3 extends over 11 amino acids. The CDR3 nucleotides are TGTGCCAGCAGCCCTACCGGGGAGCTGTTTTTT. This codes for CASSPTGELFF.

The chain joins TRBV5-6 to TRBJ2-7; 8 nucleotides match TRBD2. J lost 3 bases, V lost 2 bases, and 13 bases had no gene match. CDR1 is SGHDT and CDR2 is YYEEEE in the germline V gene. This CDR3 spans 17 amino acids. The CDR3 DNA follows: TGTGCCAGCAGCTTTACAGGGAGGGTAGCGGGGATCTACGAGCAGTACTTC. This gives the protein CASSFTGRVAGIYEQYF. Looking up the rest from reference TRBV5-6 and TRBJ2-7 gives the full variable domain: DAGVTQSPTHLIKTRGQQVTLRCSPKSGHDTVSWYQQALGQGPQFIFQYYEEEERQRGNFPDRFSGHQFPNYSSELNVNALLLGDSALYLCASSFTGRVAGIYEQYFGPGTRLTVT.

This clone was recorded at least ten times. The V gene is TRBV10-3, the J gene TRBJ1-2, with 11 bases fitting TRBD1. The junction had 6 bases not matched to a gene; V was cut back by 8 bases and J by 4 bases. The CDR3 covers 14 residues. CDR1 is ENHRY, CDR2 SYGVKD, per germline. This CDR3 reads CAIGGDRGIYGYTF. The CDR3 bases are TGTGCCATCGGGGGGGACAGGGGGATCTATGGCTACACCTTC.

The chain links TRBV7-2 to TRBJ1-2, with D unclear. Germline CDR1 and CDR2: SGHTA and FQGNSA. The CDR3 is 13 amino acids. The V end lost 5 bases, the J end lost 3 bases, and 10 bases lay between the germline ends. The CDR3, as DNA: TGTGCCAGCAGCCCTCCCGGGTACTATGGCTACACCTTC. This encodes CASSPPGYYGYTF.

Concerning this clone: A read error may account for a junction end that differs from germline. The chain's CDR3 is CASSLAGRLSLYGYPF. The CDR3 DNA reads TGCGCCAGCAGCTTGGCCGGCCGACTCTCCCTCTATGGCTACCCCTTC. The genes are TRBV5-1 and TRBJ1-2; D gene uncertain. The germline V gene has CDR1 SGHRS and CDR2 YFSETQ. CDR3 length: 16 residues.

The chain couples TRBV5-6 to TRBJ1-2, with 9 nucleotides matching TRBD1. V gave up 4 bases and J gave up 0 bases; unmatched junction bases: 7. CDR3 length equals 16 residues. CDR1 is SGHDT, CDR2 YYEEEE, per germline. The CDR3 region is CASSPGTGRANYGYTF. The CDR3 coding sequence is TGTGCCAGCAGCCCGGGGACAGGGAGAGCTAACTATGGCTACACCTTC.

Only a few counts were recorded for this clone. The chain couples TRBV7-2 to TRBJ1-2; possible D gene TRBD1, 5 bases. The V end lost 5 bases, the J end lost 2 bases, and 21 bases lay between the germline ends. This CDR3 is 17 amino acids long. The germline CDR1 and CDR2 sequences are SGHTA and FQGNSA. Here the CDR3 reads CASSPGGVTDRNYGYTF. The CDR3 DNA follows: TGTGCCAGCAGCCCGGGGGGGGTGACAGACCGAAACTATGGCTACACCTTC.

This clone was observed a handful of times. CDR3 residues: CASSEQGLQPQHF. CDR3 bases: TGTGCCAGCAGTGAACAGGGGTTACAGCCCCAGCATTTT. The chain recombines TRBV7-8 with TRBJ1-5; TRBD1 agrees at 7 bases. The length of the CDR3 is 13 residues. In germline, CDR1 is SGHVS, CDR2 FQNEAQ. Trimming at V came to 6 bases and at J to 7 bases, leaving 6 bases not matched to a gene.

The chain is built from TRBV7-7 and TRBJ1-4; D remains ambiguous. Trimming shortened V by 4 bases and J by 8 bases, and 17 bases separated the two germline ends. Germline V gene data show CDR1 as SSHAT and CDR2 as FNYEAQ (reference sequence). The length of the CDR3 is 15 residues. The DNA of the CDR3 is TGTGCCAGCAGCTCGACCGGGAGCCAAGAGGAAAAACTGTTTTTT. As protein: CASSSTGSQEEKLFF. Based on the CDR3 plus reference TRBV7-7 and TRBJ1-4, the full variable domain is GAGVSQSPRYKVTKRGQDVTLRCDPISSHATLYWYQQALGQGPEFLTYFNYEAQPDKSGLPSDRFSAERPEGSISTLTIQRTEQRDSAMYRCASSSTGSQEEKLFFGSGTQLSVL.

The chain links TRBV19 to TRBJ2-7; 8 positions match TRBD1. The length of the CDR3 is 13 residues. Germline V CDR1 and CDR2: LNHDA, SQIVND (reference sequence). The trim removed 5 bases at V and 2 bases at J, leaving 2 bases unmatched. The CDR3: CASSADRAYEQYF. CDR3 DNA sequence: TGTGCCAGTAGTGCGGACAGGGCCTACGAGCAGTACTTC.

This chain connects TRBV6-1 to TRBJ1-3; D may be TRBD1 (6 bases). The CDR3 length is 14 residues. The V gene lost 4 bases and the J gene lost 3 bases, with 10 bases spanning the gap. Germline V lookup: CDR1 MNHNS, CDR2 SASEGT. The CDR3 DNA is TGTGCCAGCAGTGCAGGGGTGATTGGAAACACCATATATTTT. As protein: CASSAGVIGNTIYF.

The V call is TRBV2, the J call TRBJ1-6; 9 bases fit TRBD1. The ends lost 5 bases at V and 8 bases at J; junction bases unmatched: 7. Germline V gives CDR1 SNHLY, CDR2 FYNNEI. This CDR3 is built from 15 residues. As DNA, the CDR3 is TGTGCCAGCAGTTACCGTAGACAGGGGGATTCACCCCTCCACTTT. Amino acids: CASSYRRQGDSPLHF.

The genes are TRBV27 and TRBJ2-5; 8 bases line up with TRBD1. V dropped 3 bases and J dropped 1; count of bases not matched to a gene: 1. CDR1 and CDR2 from the germline V gene are MNHEY and SMNVEV (reference sequence). This CDR3 has 14 residues. CDR3: CASSFGTGQETQYF. For the CDR3, the DNA is TGTGCCAGCAGTTTCGGGACAGGCCAAGAGACCCAGTACTTC.

This clone was detected a few times. J is TRBJ1-1 and V is TRBV5-1, with D possibly TRBD1 on 5 matching bases. V was pared by 0 bases and J by 3 bases, with 12 bases between. The germline CDR1 and CDR2 sequences are SGHRS and YFSETQ. The CDR3 runs to 15 residues. The CDR3 here is CASSLDWGRDTEAFF. The CDR3 DNA is TGCGCCAGCAGCTTGGACTGGGGGAGGGACACTGAAGCTTTCTTT.

This chain joins TRBV29-1 and TRBJ2-5; 11 bases match TRBD1. The J segment lost 11 bases and the V segment lost 7 bases, leaving 15 bases of the junction unmatched. Germline V CDR1 and CDR2: SQVTM, ANQGSEA. CDR3 length equals 14 residues. CDR3 bases: TGCAGCGGGGGCGTGGGGACAGGGGGTAAAGAGCAGTACTTC. Translation: CSGGVGTGGKEQYF.

The sample holds one count of this clone. V is TRBV27 and J is TRBJ1-5, with TRBD1 matching 10 bases. This CDR3 is 14 amino acids long. V lost 8 bases, J lost 7 bases, and 8 bases stayed unmatched. CDR1 and CDR2 from the germline V gene are MNHEY and SMNVEV (reference sequence). The CDR3 here is CASGKGQGWQPQHF. Written as DNA, the CDR3 is TGTGCCAGCGGTAAGGGACAGGGGTGGCAGCCCCAGCATTTT.

There are a few counts of this clone. The chain couples TRBV25-1 to TRBJ1-4; D may be TRBD1 (6 bases). V was cut by 6 bases and J by 7 bases, with 12 bases left in between. The CDR3 runs to 13 residues. Per germline, CDR1 MGHDK and CDR2 SYGVNS. The CDR3 spells CASSQQGREKLFF. The CDR3 DNA sequence: TGTGCCAGCAGCCAACAGGGACGTGAAAAACTGTTTTTT.